This T cell receptor (beta chain) was observed in a study of T cell responses to AZD1222 COVID-19 vaccine. The study, taken as a whole, reports: Baseline serology detected seropositivity in only six AZD1222 recipients. CD4 TCRs linked to vaccination spanned spike, dominating at 160-218 and 743-854. The donors showed a predominance of white British ancestry and of females, with possible underestimation of clonal diversity. Compared with day 0, the breadth and depth of the Spike-specific TCR repertoire rose significantly after two doses of AZD1222.

A remark on this clone: Its matching antigen is unknown.

Some clones are missing from TCRdb's copy, which holds only in-frame ones; the method was immunoSEQ multiplex PCR. The table has about 110,000 clones, around 91% seen once. The junction had 6 bases not matched to a gene; V was cut back by 2 bases and J by 7 bases. The CDR3 runs to 16 residues. Germline-derived CDR1 and CDR2 are MRHNA and SNTAGT. The J gene is TRBJ2-1, the V gene TRBV6-4, with 12 nucleotides matching TRBD2. Source: peripheral blood, taken 28 days after the second AZD1222 dose. The sequence was obtained from an adult who received the AZD1222 COVID-19 vaccine. The CDR3: CASSDDTSGGQNEQFF. The DNA of the CDR3 is TGTGCCAGCAGTGACGACACTAGCGGGGGGCAGAATGAGCAGTTCTTC.